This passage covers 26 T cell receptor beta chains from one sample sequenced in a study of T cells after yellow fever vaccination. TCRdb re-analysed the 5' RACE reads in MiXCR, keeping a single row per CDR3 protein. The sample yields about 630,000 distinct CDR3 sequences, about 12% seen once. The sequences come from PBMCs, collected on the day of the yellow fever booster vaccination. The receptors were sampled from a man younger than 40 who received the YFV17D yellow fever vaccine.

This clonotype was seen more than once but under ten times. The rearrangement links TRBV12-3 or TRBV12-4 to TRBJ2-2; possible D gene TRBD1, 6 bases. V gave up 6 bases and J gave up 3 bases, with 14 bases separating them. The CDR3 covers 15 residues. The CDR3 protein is CASSGDIKDTGELFF. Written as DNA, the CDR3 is TGTGCCAGCAGCGGGGACATCAAGGACACCGGGGAGCTGTTTTTT.

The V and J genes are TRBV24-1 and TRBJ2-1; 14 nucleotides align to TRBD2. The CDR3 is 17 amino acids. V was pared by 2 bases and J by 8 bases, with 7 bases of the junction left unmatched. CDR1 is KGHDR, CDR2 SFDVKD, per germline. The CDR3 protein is CATSDSGTSGSMDEQFF. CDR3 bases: TGTGCCACCAGTGATTCCGGGACTAGCGGGAGTATGGATGAGCAGTTCTTC.

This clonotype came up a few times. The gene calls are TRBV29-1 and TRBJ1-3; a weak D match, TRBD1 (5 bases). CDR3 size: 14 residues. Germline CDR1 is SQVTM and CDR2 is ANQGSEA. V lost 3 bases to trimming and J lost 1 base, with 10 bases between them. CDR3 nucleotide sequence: TGCAGCGTTGAGTTCGGGACTTCTGGAAACACCATATATTTT. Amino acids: CSVEFGTSGNTIYF.

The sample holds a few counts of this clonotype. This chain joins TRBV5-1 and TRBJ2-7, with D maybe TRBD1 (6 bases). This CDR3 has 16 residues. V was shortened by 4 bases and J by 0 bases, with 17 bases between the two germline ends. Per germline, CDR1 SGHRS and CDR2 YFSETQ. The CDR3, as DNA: TGCGCCAGCAGCCGCACCAGGACAGCGAGCTCCTACGAGCAGTACTTC. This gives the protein CASSRTRTASSYEQYF. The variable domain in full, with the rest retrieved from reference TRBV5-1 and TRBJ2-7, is KAGVTQTPRYLIKTRGQQVTLSCSPISGHRSVSWYQQTPGQGLQFLFEYFSETQRNKGNFPGRFSGRQFSNSRSEMNVSTLELGDSALYLCASSRTRTASSYEQYFGPGTRLTVT.

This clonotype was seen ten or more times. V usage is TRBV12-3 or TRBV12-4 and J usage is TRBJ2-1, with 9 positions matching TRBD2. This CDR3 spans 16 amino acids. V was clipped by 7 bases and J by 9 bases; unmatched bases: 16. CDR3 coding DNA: TGTGCCAGCAAACGCCTGACTAGCGGCAATACGGGTGAGCAGTTCTTC. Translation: CASKRLTSGNTGEQFF.

This chain's CDR3 is CASSLRRLAGAETQYF. CDR3 nucleotide sequence: TGTGCCAGCAGCTTACGCCGACTAGCGGGAGCCGAGACCCAGTACTTC. This chain connects TRBV7-2 to TRBJ2-5, with TRBD2 matching over 12 bases. V trimming: 2 bases; J trimming: 5 bases; junction bases outside the gene matches: 6. This CDR3 has 16 residues. The germline V gene has CDR1 SGHTA and CDR2 FQGNSA.

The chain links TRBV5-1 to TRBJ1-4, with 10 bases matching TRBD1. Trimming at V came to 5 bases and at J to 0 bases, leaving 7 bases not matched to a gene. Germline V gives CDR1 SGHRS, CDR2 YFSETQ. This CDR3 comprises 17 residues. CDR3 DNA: TGCGCCAGCAGATTGAATGGACAGGGGGCAACTAATGAAAAACTGTTTTTT. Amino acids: CASRLNGQGATNEKLFF.

CDR3 in DNA: TGTGCCAGCAGCTTTCGGGCAGGAAACAATGAGCAGTTCTTC. Its translation is CASSFRAGNNEQFF. This chain joins TRBV7-6 and TRBJ2-1; D is unresolved. Germline V lookup: CDR1 SGHVS, CDR2 FNYEAQ. The CDR3 sequence is 14 residues long. V gave up 3 bases and J gave up 5 bases, with 11 bases separating them.

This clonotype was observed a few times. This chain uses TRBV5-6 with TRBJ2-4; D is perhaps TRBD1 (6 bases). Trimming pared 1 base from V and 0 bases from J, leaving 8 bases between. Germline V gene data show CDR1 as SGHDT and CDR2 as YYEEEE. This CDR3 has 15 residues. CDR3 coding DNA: TGTGCCAGCAGCTTGCCAGGGGAAGCCAAAAACATTCAGTACTTC. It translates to CASSLPGEAKNIQYF.

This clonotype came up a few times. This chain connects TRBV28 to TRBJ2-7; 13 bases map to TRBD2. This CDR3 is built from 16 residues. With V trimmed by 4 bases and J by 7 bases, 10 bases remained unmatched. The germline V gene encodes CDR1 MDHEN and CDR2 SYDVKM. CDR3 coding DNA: TGTGCCAGCAGTTGGGGACTAGCGGGGTCCAGGCCGGAGCAGTACTTC. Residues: CASSWGLAGSRPEQYF. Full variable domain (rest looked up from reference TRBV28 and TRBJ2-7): DVKVTQSSRYLVKRTGEKVFLECVQDMDHENMFWYRQDPGLGLRLIYFSYDVKMKEKGDIPEGYSVSREKKERFSLILESASTNQTSMYLCASSWGLAGSRPEQYFGPGTRLTVT.

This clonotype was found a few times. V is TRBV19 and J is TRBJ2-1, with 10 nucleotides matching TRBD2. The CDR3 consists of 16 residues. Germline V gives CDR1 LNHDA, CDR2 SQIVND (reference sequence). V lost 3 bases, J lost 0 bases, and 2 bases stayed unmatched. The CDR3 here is CASSITSGVSYNEQFF. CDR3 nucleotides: TGTGCCAGTAGTATTACTAGCGGGGTCTCCTACAATGAGCAGTTCTTC.

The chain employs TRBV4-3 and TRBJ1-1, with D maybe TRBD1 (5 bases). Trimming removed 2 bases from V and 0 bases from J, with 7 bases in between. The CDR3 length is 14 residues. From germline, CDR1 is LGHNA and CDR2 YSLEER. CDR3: CASSQRGVNTEAFF. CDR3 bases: TGCGCCAGCAGCCAACGGGGGGTGAACACTGAAGCTTTCTTT.

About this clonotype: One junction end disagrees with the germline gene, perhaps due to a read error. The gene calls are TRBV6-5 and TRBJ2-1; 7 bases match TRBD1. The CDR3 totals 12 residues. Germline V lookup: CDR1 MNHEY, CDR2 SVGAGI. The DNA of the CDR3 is TGTGCCAGCAGGACAGGGTACAATGTGCAGTTCTTC. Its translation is CASRTGYNVQFF.

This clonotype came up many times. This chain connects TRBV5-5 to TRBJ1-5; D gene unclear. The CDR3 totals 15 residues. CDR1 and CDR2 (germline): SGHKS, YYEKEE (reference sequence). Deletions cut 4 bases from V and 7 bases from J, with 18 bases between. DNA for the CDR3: TGTGCCAGCAGCCGCATCGGTGGAGAAAGACAGCCCCAGCATTTT. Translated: CASSRIGGERQPQHF.

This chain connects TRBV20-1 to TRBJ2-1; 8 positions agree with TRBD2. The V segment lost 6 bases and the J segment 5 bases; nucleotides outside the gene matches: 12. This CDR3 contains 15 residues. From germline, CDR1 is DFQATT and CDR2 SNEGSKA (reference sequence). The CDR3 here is CSAPPASGFNNEQFF. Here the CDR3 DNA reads TGCAGTGCCCCTCCTGCTAGCGGGTTTAACAATGAGCAGTTCTTC.

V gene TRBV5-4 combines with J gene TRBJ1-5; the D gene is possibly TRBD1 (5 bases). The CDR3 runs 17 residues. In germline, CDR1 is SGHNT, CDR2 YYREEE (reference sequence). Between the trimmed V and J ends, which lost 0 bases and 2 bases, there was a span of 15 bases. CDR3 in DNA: TGTGCCAGCAGCTTGGGGACGGGTGGGGCAGGCAATCAGCCCCAGCATTTT. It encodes CASSLGTGGAGNQPQHF. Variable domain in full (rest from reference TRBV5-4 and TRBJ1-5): ETGVTQSPTHLIKTRGQQVTLRCSSQSGHNTVSWYQQALGQGPQFIFQYYREEENGRGNFPPRFSGLQFPNYSSELNVNALELDDSALYLCASSLGTGGAGNQPQHFGDGTRLSIL.

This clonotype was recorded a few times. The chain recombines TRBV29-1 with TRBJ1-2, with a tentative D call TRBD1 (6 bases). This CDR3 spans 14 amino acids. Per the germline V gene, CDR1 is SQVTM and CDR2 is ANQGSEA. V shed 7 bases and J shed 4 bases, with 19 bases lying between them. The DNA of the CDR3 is TGCAGCGCCATGACAGGCAAGAAGGTCTATGGCTACACCTTC. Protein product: CSAMTGKKVYGYTF.

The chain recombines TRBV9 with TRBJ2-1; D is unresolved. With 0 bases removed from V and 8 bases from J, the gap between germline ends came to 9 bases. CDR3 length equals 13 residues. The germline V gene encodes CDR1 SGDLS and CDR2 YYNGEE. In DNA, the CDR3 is TGTGCCAGCAGCGTAGAAGGTTTCGATGAGCAGTTCTTC. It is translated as CASSVEGFDEQFF. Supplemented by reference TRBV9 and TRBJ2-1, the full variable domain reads DSGVTQTPKHLITATGQRVTLRCSPRSGDLSVYWYQQSLDQGLQFLIQYYNGEERAKGNILERFSAQQFPDLHSELNLSSLELGDSALYFCASSVEGFDEQFFGPGTRLTVL.

The CDR3 DNA is TGCAGTGCTAGTAGTGGGACTAGCGGGAGTTACAATGAGCAGTTCTTC. Encoded protein: CSASSGTSGSYNEQFF. The chain carries TRBV20-1 and TRBJ2-1; 14 bases agree with TRBD2. The CDR3 runs to 16 residues. V shed 3 bases and J 4 bases; nucleotides not matched to a gene: 5. Germline values: CDR1 DFQATT, CDR2 SNEGSKA (reference sequence).

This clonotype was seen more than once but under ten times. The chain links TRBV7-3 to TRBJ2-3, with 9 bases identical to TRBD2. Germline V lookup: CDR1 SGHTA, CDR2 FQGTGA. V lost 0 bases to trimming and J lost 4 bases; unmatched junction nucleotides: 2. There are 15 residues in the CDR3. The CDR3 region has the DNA TGTGCCAGCAGCTTAACGGGACTAGCATCAGATACGCAGTATTTT. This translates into CASSLTGLASDTQYF.

In nucleotides, the CDR3 is TGTGCCAGCAGTTACTCCCCTTGGGTAAGCGGGAGGGAGCAGTTCTTC. It yields the protein CASSYSPWVSGREQFF. The rearrangement uses TRBV6-5 and TRBJ2-1; TRBD2 agrees at 9 bases. V dropped 0 bases and J dropped 10; count of bases not matched to a gene: 10. The CDR3 consists of 16 residues. Germline assignment: CDR1 MNHEY and CDR2 SVGAGI.

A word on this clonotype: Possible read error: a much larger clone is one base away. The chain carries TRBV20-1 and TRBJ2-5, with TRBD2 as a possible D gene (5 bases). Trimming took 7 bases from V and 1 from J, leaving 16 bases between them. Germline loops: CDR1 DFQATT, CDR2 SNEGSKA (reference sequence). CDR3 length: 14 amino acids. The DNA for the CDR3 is TGCAGTGACAACATGGCGCGGGCCCAAGAGACCCAGTACTTC. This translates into CSDNMARAQETQYF.

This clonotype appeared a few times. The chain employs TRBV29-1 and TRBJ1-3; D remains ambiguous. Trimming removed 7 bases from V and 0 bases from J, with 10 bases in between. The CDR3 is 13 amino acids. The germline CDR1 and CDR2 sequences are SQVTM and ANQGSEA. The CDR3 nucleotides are TGCAGCGCACAACTGAACTCTGGAAACACCATATATTTT. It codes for CSAQLNSGNTIYF.

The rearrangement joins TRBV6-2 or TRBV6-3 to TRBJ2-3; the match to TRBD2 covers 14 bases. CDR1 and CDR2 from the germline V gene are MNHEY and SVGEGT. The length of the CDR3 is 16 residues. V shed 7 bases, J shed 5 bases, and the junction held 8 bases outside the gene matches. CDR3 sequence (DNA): TGTGCCAGCATCTACGGGACTAGCGGGAGAGGAGATACGCAGTATTTT. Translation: CASIYGTSGRGDTQYF.

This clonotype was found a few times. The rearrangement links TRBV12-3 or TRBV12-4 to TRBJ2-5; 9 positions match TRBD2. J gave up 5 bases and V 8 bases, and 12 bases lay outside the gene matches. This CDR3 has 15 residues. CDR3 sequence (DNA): TGTGCCAGCGGCGGGGGGGGACTAAGGCGCGAGACCCAGTACTTC. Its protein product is CASGGGGLRRETQYF.

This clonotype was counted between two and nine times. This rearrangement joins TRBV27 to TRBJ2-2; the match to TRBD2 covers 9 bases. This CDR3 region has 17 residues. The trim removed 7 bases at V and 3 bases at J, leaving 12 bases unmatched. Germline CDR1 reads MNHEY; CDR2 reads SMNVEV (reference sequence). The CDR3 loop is CASTLGLAGRDTGELFF. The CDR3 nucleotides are TGTGCCAGCACCCTAGGGCTAGCGGGAAGAGACACCGGGGAGCTGTTTTTT.